One and the same sample provided the 27 T cell receptor beta chains below, sequenced in a study of graft-versus-host responses after intestinal transplantation. TCRdb's copy holds only in-frame clones and misses some; the assay was immunoSEQ multiplex PCR. In the table there are some 96,000 clones, about 93% of which are singletons. The material was PBMCs, obtained about 450 days after intestinal transplant. The origin of the receptors is a human patient who received an intestinal transplant, so some T cells may come from the graft donor.

V usage is TRBV6-6 and J usage is TRBJ1-4; TRBD1 agrees at 7 bases. The CDR3 length is 15 residues. CDR1 and CDR2 (germline): MNHNY, SVGAGI (reference sequence). V shed 6 bases, J shed 6 bases, and the junction held 10 bases outside the gene matches. The CDR3 region is CASSRQGPRDEKLFF. In nucleotides, the CDR3 is TGTGCCAGCAGCCGACAGGGCCCTCGGGATGAAAAACTGTTTTTT.

The chain joins TRBV27 to TRBJ2-7; TRBD2 matches at 8 bases. Per germline, CDR1 MNHEY and CDR2 SMNVEV (reference sequence). The CDR3 spans 15 residues. J lost 6 bases, V lost 2 bases, and 9 bases had no gene match. The chain's CDR3 is CASSLDPAGVGEQYF. The CDR3 DNA sequence: TGTGCCAGCAGTTTAGATCCAGCGGGGGTGGGCGAGCAGTACTTC.

The chain has TRBV5-1 and TRBJ2-2, with D perhaps given as TRBD1 or TRBD2 (6 bases each). This CDR3 is built from 16 residues. From germline, CDR1 is SGHRS and CDR2 YFSETQ. Between the trimmed V and J ends, which lost 5 bases and 5 bases, there was a span of 19 bases. The CDR3 DNA reads as TGCGCCAGCAGTCGAAGCCCGGGGGCGTTAACCGGGGAGCTGTTTTTT. It translates to CASSRSPGALTGELFF.

The J gene is TRBJ1-1, the V gene TRBV7-3; 9 bases agree with TRBD1. Trimming cost V 1 base and J 1 base; bases outside gene matches: 22. Germline CDR1 is SGHTA and CDR2 is FQGTGA. This CDR3 is built from 22 residues. CDR3 protein: CASSLKGQGLGEVSLGNTEAFF. The DNA for the CDR3 is TGTGCCAGCAGCTTAAAAGGACAGGGGTTGGGTGAAGTCTCCCTGGGGAACACTGAAGCTTTCTTT.

This sequence joins TRBV2 and TRBJ2-1; a weak D match, TRBD2 (5 bases). CDR3 size: 10 residues. Germline values: CDR1 SNHLY, CDR2 FYNNEI. Trimming pared 11 bases from V and 9 bases from J, leaving 11 bases between. Here the CDR3 reads CAARGGEQFF. CDR3 in DNA: TGTGCCGCTCGGGGTGGTGAGCAGTTCTTC.

The V gene is TRBV9, the J gene TRBJ2-7; D remains unclear. Per the germline V gene, CDR1 is SGDLS and CDR2 is YYNGEE. CDR3 length: 14 residues. Trimming shortened V by 5 bases and J by 0 bases, and 12 bases separated the two germline ends. CDR3 sequence reads: CASRPADGSYEQYF. In DNA form, the CDR3 reads TGTGCCAGCAGGCCCGCGGACGGCTCCTACGAGCAGTACTTC.

The chain joins TRBV11-2 to TRBJ2-1, with unresolved D. Trimming pared 5 bases from V and 6 bases from J, leaving 11 bases between. The CDR3 contains 13 residues. The V gene's germline CDR1 is SGHAT and CDR2 FQNNGV. CDR3 protein: CASSPQLGNEQFF. In DNA form, the CDR3 reads TGTGCCAGCAGCCCCCAACTTGGCAATGAGCAGTTCTTC.

As for this clone: Different DNA sequences within this sample yield the same CDR3. The genes are TRBV5-4 and TRBJ2-5; D remains unclear. The germline V and J ends were trimmed by 0 bases and 5 bases, with 5 bases remaining between them. Germline-derived CDR1 and CDR2 are SGHNT and YYREEE (reference sequence). The CDR3 sequence is 12 residues long. CDR3 region: CASSLVGETQYF. The CDR3 DNA reads TGTGCCAGCAGCTTGGTTGGGGAGACCCAGTACTTC.

The J gene is TRBJ1-2, the V gene TRBV6-6; D gene unclear. From germline, CDR1 is MNHNY and CDR2 SVGAGI (reference sequence). The V end lost 6 bases, the J end lost 8 bases, and 13 bases lay between the germline ends. The CDR3 contains 12 residues. CDR3 sequence: CASSPSLDGYTF. CDR3 DNA sequence: TGTGCCAGCAGCCCCTCGCTGGACGGCTACACCTTC.

The chain couples TRBV5-6 to TRBJ2-5; the D gene could be TRBD1 or TRBD2 (6 bases each). With 5 bases removed from V and 1 base from J, the gap between germline ends came to 18 bases. The CDR3 consists of 16 residues. The germline V gene has CDR1 SGHDT and CDR2 YYEEEE. CDR3 sequence: CASRGGRSIVQETQYF. CDR3 DNA: TGTGCCAGCAGAGGGGGGCGGTCGATCGTCCAAGAGACCCAGTACTTC.

The J gene is TRBJ1-1, the V gene TRBV7-9; D might be TRBD1 (5 bases). V lost 3 bases and J 4 bases, leaving 9 bases between the germline ends. CDR3 length equals 13 residues. The germline V gene has CDR1 SEHNR and CDR2 FQNEAQ (reference sequence). CDR3 DNA sequence: TGTGCCAGCAGCTTGGTCAGGGCCACTGAAGCTTTCTTT. As protein: CASSLVRATEAFF.

This clone occurred a few times. The chain's CDR3 is CASSLDYRAGGYTF. CDR3 bases: TGTGCCAGCAGCTTGGATTACAGGGCCGGAGGCTACACCTTC. The chain carries TRBV5-4 and TRBJ1-2, with a tentative D call TRBD1 (6 bases). The CDR3 runs 14 residues. Between the trimmed V and J ends, which lost 0 bases and 8 bases, there was a span of 14 bases. CDR1 is SGHNT and CDR2 is YYREEE in the germline V gene (reference sequence).

Only a few counts were recorded for this clone. This chain joins TRBV19 and TRBJ1-3; D remains ambiguous. Germline V gene sequence: CDR1 LNHDA, CDR2 SQIVND (reference sequence). Trimming removed 5 bases from V and 1 base from J, with 12 bases in between. The CDR3 extends over 15 amino acids. CDR3 protein: CASSAGWASGNTIYF. CDR3 DNA sequence: TGTGCCAGTAGTGCCGGTTGGGCATCTGGAAACACCATATATTTT.

The CDR3 DNA reads TGTGCCAGCAGCTTAGGGGGACAGGGCGGCGAGCAGTACTTC. This translates into CASSLGGQGGEQYF. The chain links TRBV7-3 to TRBJ2-7; 9 positions agree with TRBD1. The ends lost 2 bases at V and 6 bases at J; junction bases unmatched: 5. Germline V CDR1 and CDR2: SGHTA, FQGTGA. The CDR3 consists of 14 residues. Full variable domain (remainder filled in from reference TRBV7-3 and TRBJ2-7): GAGVSQTPSNKVTEKGKYVELRCDPISGHTALYWYRQSLGQGPEFLIYFQGTGAADDSGLPNDRFFAVRPEGSVSTLKIQRTERGDSAVYLCASSLGGQGGEQYFGPGTRLTVT.

This sequence joins TRBV7-9 and TRBJ1-2; 8 bases are shared with TRBD1. This CDR3 comprises 14 residues. The ends lost 4 bases at V and 4 bases at J; junction bases unmatched: 5. CDR1 and CDR2 (germline): SEHNR, FQNEAQ (reference sequence). The CDR3 is CASSYTGTGYGYTF. The CDR3 DNA reads TGTGCCAGCAGCTATACCGGGACAGGCTATGGCTACACCTTC.

CDR3 sequence: CASSPGTGSYEQYF. Written as DNA, the CDR3 is TGTGCCAGCAGCCCCGGGACAGGCTCCTACGAGCAGTACTTC. The chain employs TRBV11-2 and TRBJ2-7; 8 bases are a match to TRBD1. The V gene's germline CDR1 is SGHAT and CDR2 FQNNGV. The V gene end was trimmed by 5 bases and the J gene end by 0 bases; junction bases not matched to a gene: 3. The CDR3 has 14 residues.

The chain employs TRBV6-6 and TRBJ1-2; a weak D match, TRBD1 (6 bases). V dropped 11 bases and J dropped 0 bases, with 13 bases sitting between them. CDR1 is MNHNY and CDR2 is SVGAGI in the germline V gene (reference sequence). This CDR3 region has 13 residues. The CDR3 DNA is TGTGCCCTCCGGGGGCAGGCTAACTATGGCTACACCTTC. Its protein is CALRGQANYGYTF.

In this sample, this clone turned up a few times. The V gene is TRBV9, the J gene TRBJ2-2; D may be TRBD1 (5 bases). V lost 3 bases, J lost 6 bases, and 21 bases lay in between. Germline CDR1 and CDR2: SGDLS and YYNGEE. The length of the CDR3 is 17 residues. The DNA for the CDR3 is TGTGCCAGCAGCGGCCTCACAGGATCGCAGGGATCCGGGGAGCTGTTTTTT. Its translation: CASSGLTGSQGSGELFF.

The J gene is TRBJ1-1, the V gene TRBV11-3, with D unresolved. V lost 5 bases and J lost 4, with 11 bases in between. Germline assignment: CDR1 SGHNT and CDR2 YENEEA. This CDR3 has 13 amino acids. The CDR3 protein is CASSPSLSTEAFF. CDR3 bases: TGTGCCAGCAGCCCCAGTTTGAGCACTGAAGCTTTCTTT. The complete variable domain, with remaining parts taken from reference TRBV11-3 and TRBJ1-1, reads EAGVVQSPRYKIIEKKQPVAFWCNPISGHNTLYWYLQNLGQGPELLIRYENEEAVDDSQLPKDRFSAERLKGVDSTLKIQPAELGDSAVYLCASSPSLSTEAFFGQGTRLTVV.

Concerning this clone itself: This sample includes further DNA sequences coding for the same CDR3. This chain joins TRBV5-1 and TRBJ1-1; D ambiguous. This CDR3 contains 14 residues. The germline gives CDR1 SGHRS, CDR2 YFSETQ. V gave up 0 bases and J gave up 1 base, with 7 bases separating them. The CDR3 sequence: CASSLDAGNTEAFF. The CDR3 DNA sequence: TGCGCCAGCAGCTTGGATGCAGGGAACACTGAAGCTTTCTTT.

The table lists this clone with a few counts. V and J are TRBV2 and TRBJ2-5; 11 bases are shared with TRBD2. Per the germline V gene, CDR1 is SNHLY and CDR2 is FYNNEI. This CDR3 is built from 15 residues. With 7 bases clipped from V and 6 bases from J, the junction kept 10 bases outside the gene matches. The CDR3 sequence is CASNPWTSGLKTQYF. The CDR3 DNA reads TGTGCCAGCAATCCTTGGACTAGCGGGTTGAAGACCCAGTACTTC.

The rearrangement uses TRBV6-5 and TRBJ2-3, with D perhaps being TRBD1 or TRBD2 (5 bases each). This CDR3 has 14 amino acids. Between the trimmed V and J ends, which lost 6 bases and 0 bases, there was a span of 10 bases. CDR1 is MNHEY and CDR2 is SVGAGI in the germline V gene. CDR3 coding DNA: TGTGCCAGCAGCCGGGGACCGAGCACAGATACGCAGTATTTT. This gives the protein CASSRGPSTDTQYF.

The V gene is TRBV6-1, the J gene TRBJ2-1; TRBD2 agrees at 10 bases. The V and J ends lost 4 bases and 8 bases, in that order; junction bases with no gene match: 8. CDR3 length: 15 amino acids. Germline V gene data show CDR1 as MNHNS and CDR2 as SASEGT. CDR3 in amino acids: CASSASGGAAHEQFF. The CDR3 bases are TGTGCCAGCAGTGCGAGCGGGGGGGCCGCCCATGAGCAGTTCTTC.

CDR3 region: CASSLDRGSGGTEAFF. CDR3 nucleotides: TGCGCCAGCAGCTTGGATCGCGGGTCTGGGGGCACTGAAGCTTTCTTT. This sequence joins TRBV5-1 and TRBJ1-1, with D perhaps matching TRBD1 (5 bases). Germline CDR1 and CDR2: SGHRS and YFSETQ. The V and J ends lost 0 bases and 4 bases respectively, with 16 bases between them. The length of the CDR3 is 16 residues.

This clone has more than one count but fewer than ten. This sequence joins TRBV7-2 and TRBJ2-3, with 9 positions matching TRBD2. This CDR3 spans 15 amino acids. Losses at the gene ends were 5 bases for V and 7 bases for J; bases not matched to a gene: 10. Germline loops: CDR1 SGHTA, CDR2 FQGNSA. The CDR3 sequence is CASSPKAGGGNTQYF. In DNA, the CDR3 is TGTGCCAGCAGCCCTAAAGCGGGGGGCGGAAATACGCAGTATTTT.

The sample holds a few counts of this clone. V usage is TRBV19 and J usage is TRBJ2-5; a weak D match, TRBD2 (6 bases). This CDR3 spans 14 amino acids. Germline assignment: CDR1 LNHDA and CDR2 SQIVND (reference sequence). V was cut by 5 bases and J by 3 bases, with 13 bases left in between. In nucleotides, the CDR3 is TGTGCCAGTAGTTCCTGGGACTTGGAAGAGACCCAGTACTTC. Translated, it gives CASSSWDLEETQYF.

This rearrangement joins TRBV6-5 to TRBJ1-1; possibly TRBD1 for D (5 bases). Between the trimmed V and J ends, which lost 6 bases and 6 bases, there was a span of 17 bases. Germline CDR1 is MNHEY and CDR2 is SVGAGI. This CDR3 has 14 residues. As DNA, the CDR3 is TGTGCCAGCAGCCTGTCAGGGCTCGGATCTGAAGCTTTCTTT. Protein: CASSLSGLGSEAFF.